This passage covers 10 T cell receptor beta chains from one sample sequenced in a study of long-term antiretroviral therapy in people with HIV. The libraries were made with immunoSEQ v3.0 at survey level. The method was immunoSEQ multiplex PCR; TCRdb's version includes in-frame clones alone and lacks a portion of them. Here the sample spans about 25,000 clones, around four fifths being singletons. The sample was unsorted PBMCs, taken 3 years after starting antiretroviral therapy. Receptors originate from a man aged 18 to 30 with HIV.

The V call is TRBV27, the J call TRBJ1-5, with a weak D call TRBD1 (5 bases). The V gene's germline CDR1 is MNHEY and CDR2 SMNVEV (reference sequence). V was trimmed by 4 bases and J by 11 bases, leaving 21 bases between them. The CDR3 totals 15 residues. CDR3 in amino acids: CASSSLGQGSRTQHF. CDR3 nucleotide sequence: TGTGCCAGCAGTTCCTTGGGGCAGGGAAGTAGGACCCAGCATTTT.

The chain joins TRBV7-9 to TRBJ1-6; D ambiguous. This CDR3 comprises 15 residues. In germline, CDR1 is SEHNR, CDR2 FQNEAQ (reference sequence). The V end lost 2 bases, the J end lost 1 base, and 6 bases lay between the germline ends. CDR3 sequence: CASSLIQSYNSPLHF. For the CDR3, the DNA is TGTGCCAGCAGCTTAATACAGTCCTATAATTCACCCCTCCACTTT.

This sequence joins TRBV9 and TRBJ2-5; tentative D call: TRBD2 (6 bases). Trimming removed 3 bases from V and 7 bases from J, with 19 bases in between. CDR3 length: 15 residues. Germline V gene sequence: CDR1 SGDLS, CDR2 YYNGEE. The CDR3 spells CASSGQTGGWATQYF. The CDR3 DNA reads TGTGCCAGCAGCGGCCAAACTGGGGGGTGGGCGACCCAGTACTTC.

The chain employs TRBV5-1 and TRBJ2-2; D is undetermined. Trimming cost V 0 bases and J 5 bases, with 5 bases left between them. The CDR3 spans 13 residues. Germline-derived CDR1 and CDR2 are SGHRS and YFSETQ. The CDR3 DNA follows: TGCGCCAGCAGCTTGGAAGGAACCGGGGAGCTGTTTTTT. Translation: CASSLEGTGELFF.

This clone was counted between two and nine times. The chain has TRBV30 and TRBJ1-5, with TRBD1 as a possible D gene (5 bases). The CDR3 covers 12 residues. Germline V lookup: CDR1 GTSNPN, CDR2 SVGIG (reference sequence). The V gene lost 5 bases and the J gene lost 6 bases, with 11 bases spanning the gap. CDR3 in DNA: TGTGCCTGGGGGGGTGGGGGTCAGCCCCAGCATTTT. This encodes CAWGGGGQPQHF.

This clone was observed a single time. The genes are TRBV30 and TRBJ1-1; D not certain. The length of the CDR3 is 13 residues. The germline gives CDR1 GTSNPN, CDR2 SVGIG (reference sequence). V lost 3 bases to trimming and J lost 7 bases, with 15 bases between them. In nucleotides, the CDR3 is TGTGCCTGGAGGGTAACGGGGTTTGATGAAGCTTTCTTT. Protein: CAWRVTGFDEAFF.

This clone was seen a single time. V gene TRBV18 combines with J gene TRBJ1-4; 7 bases map to TRBD1. Germline trimming cut 5 bases from V and 8 bases from J; bases unmatched to any gene: 5. Germline CDR1 and CDR2: KGHSH and LQKENI. The CDR3 runs 13 residues. The CDR3 here is CASSSRGGEKLFF. The CDR3 DNA sequence: TGTGCCAGCTCATCCAGGGGGGGAGAAAAACTGTTTTTT. The full variable domain, in which reference TRBV18 and TRBJ1-4 provide the parts outside the CDR3, is NAGVMQNPRHLVRRRGQEARLRCSPMKGHSHVYWYRQLPEEGLKFMVYLQKENIIDESGMPKERFSAEFPKEGPSILRIQQVVRGDSAAYFCASSSRGGEKLFFGSGTQLSVL.

This clone was detected a few times. The chain recombines TRBV21-1 with TRBJ2-7; the D call TRBD1 from the table was never checked on the DNA. TRBV21-1 is tagged as a pseudogene. This CDR3 has 14 residues. CDR3 nucleotides: TGTGCCAGCACCCTCCTGGAGGGGGCGAACGAGCAGTACTTC. The encoded protein is CASTLLEGANEQYF.

The CDR3 region has the DNA TGTGCCAGTAGTTGGACATCCTATAATGAAAAACTGTTTTTT. It yields the protein CASSWTSYNEKLFF. The chain employs TRBV19 and TRBJ1-4, with D tentatively TRBD1 (5 bases). Trimming removed 5 bases at V and 4 bases at J, with 11 bases between. Germline values: CDR1 LNHDA, CDR2 SQIVND (reference sequence). The CDR3 contains 14 residues.

The chain links TRBV10-3 to TRBJ1-5, with D perhaps TRBD1 (5 bases). Trimming stripped 3 bases from V and 3 bases from J, with 12 bases between. Germline V gene data show CDR1 as ENHRY and CDR2 as SYGVKD. The length of the CDR3 is 15 residues. The CDR3 DNA reads as TGTGCCATCAGTGAAAGGGAAGGGGACAATCAGCCCCAGCATTTT. The encoded protein is CAISEREGDNQPQHF.